This TCR beta chain was captured by sequencing in a study of T cell changes during pregnancy in multiple sclerosis (dated by TCRdb to between 2018 and 2021). For the wider study: The study looked at changes in the T cell repertoire across pregnancy in women with multiple sclerosis.

This clone has more than one count but fewer than ten. The antigen it binds to is not known. One base away there is no much larger clone; base qualities are not given. The library was built by means of the immunoSEQ multiplex PCR assay. The table comes from immuneACCESS by way of TCRdb, which keeps in-frame sequences with V and J called. Part of the clones is missing from these tables; in studies checked, under half for an unresolved V gene and the rest for unknown reasons. This sample is represented by 90,000 to 100,000 clones; around 92% of them were singletons. The ten largest clones add up to roughly 2.3% of the sample. Based on the germline V gene (reference sequence), the CDR1 and CDR2 sequences are LNHNV and YYDKDF. The CDR3 has 16 amino acids, counting the end cysteine and phenylalanine. Only CDR3 DNA is held: 48 bases, read in frame from base 1. V is pruned by 2 bases and J by 5 bases, leaving 10 bases of the junction without a gene match.

This clonotype was sampled from a female donor in good health, enrolled as a control in a pregnancy study. This material consisted of peripheral blood, taken after pregnancy. This chain is built from TRBV15 and TRBJ2-5, with 8 bases in between that match TRBD1. For the CDR3, the sequence is CATSRSPGQVRETQYF. The nucleotide sequence is TGTGCCACCAGCAGAAGCCCGGGACAGGTTAGGGAGACCCAGTACTTC.